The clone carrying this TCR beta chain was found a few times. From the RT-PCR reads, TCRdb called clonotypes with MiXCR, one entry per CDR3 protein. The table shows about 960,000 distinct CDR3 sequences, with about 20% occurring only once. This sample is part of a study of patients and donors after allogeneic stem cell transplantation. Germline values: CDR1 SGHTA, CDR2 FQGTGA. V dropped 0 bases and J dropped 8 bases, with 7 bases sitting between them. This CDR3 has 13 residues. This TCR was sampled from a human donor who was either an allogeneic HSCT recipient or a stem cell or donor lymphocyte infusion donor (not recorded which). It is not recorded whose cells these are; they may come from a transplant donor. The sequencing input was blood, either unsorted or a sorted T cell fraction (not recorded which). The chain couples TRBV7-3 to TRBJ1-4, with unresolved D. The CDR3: CASSLTPNEKLFF. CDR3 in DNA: TGTGCCAGCAGCTTAACGCCGAACGAAAAACTGTTTTTT.